These 4 T cell receptor beta chains originate from one sample sequenced in a study of cytomegalovirus exposure and HLA in healthy donors. The table came from immunoSEQ multiplex PCR; TCRdb's copy has only in-frame clones and leaves some out. The table shows some 130,000 clones, with around four fifths occurring only once. The sample was PBMCs. These receptor sequences come from a man in his thirties or forties in good health and CMV-seropositive.

The chain couples TRBV5-4 to TRBJ2-1, with 12 nucleotides matching TRBD2. CDR1 is SGHNT, CDR2 YYREEE, per germline (reference sequence). This CDR3 has 16 amino acids. J was trimmed by 9 bases and V by 4 bases; bases with no gene match: 11. The CDR3 is CASSDKTSGSIGEQFF. The CDR3 DNA is TGTGCCAGCAGCGATAAGACTAGCGGGAGTATCGGTGAGCAGTTCTTC.

This clone was detected only once. The chain recombines TRBV2 with TRBJ2-1; D perhaps matches TRBD2 (5 bases). CDR1 and CDR2 (germline): SNHLY, FYNNEI. The CDR3 covers 12 residues. V was cut by 7 bases and J by 10 bases, with 14 bases left in between. CDR3 sequence (DNA): TGTGCCAGCAACCGGAGGTCCGGGGAGCAGTTCTTC. This codes for CASNRRSGEQFF. The full variable domain, rest sourced from reference TRBV2 and TRBJ2-1, is EPEVTQTPSHQVTQMGQEVILRCVPISNHLYFYWYRQILGQKVEFLVSFYNNEISEKSEIFDDQFSVERPDGSNFTLKIRSTKLEDSAMYFCASNRRSGEQFFGPGTRLTVL.

The chain is built from TRBV18 and TRBJ2-7, with 11 bases fitting TRBD1. CDR3 length: 15 amino acids. Germline values: CDR1 KGHSH, CDR2 LQKENI. With 6 bases clipped from V and 2 bases from J, the junction kept 6 bases outside the gene matches. Written as DNA, the CDR3 is TGTGCCAGCTCCGATAAGGGACAGGGGGCCTACGAGCAGTACTTC. Its protein is CASSDKGQGAYEQYF.

This clone was counted only a few times. One junction end disagrees with the germline gene, perhaps due to a read error. This rearrangement joins TRBV5-1 to TRBJ1-2; TRBD1 agrees at 11 bases. The CDR3 sequence is 14 residues long. Germline V CDR1 and CDR2: SGHRS, YFSETQ. The chain's CDR3 is CASSLAGQGAGYTF. The CDR3 region has the DNA TGCGCCAGCAGTTTGGCTGGACAGGGGGCTGGCTACACCTTC.